This TCR beta chain was identified during a study of post-analysis software for immune sequencing data. General study findings and limits: About 5 TRBV segments were more frequent in patients than controls; TRBV5-6, TRBV5-1 and TRBV20-1 belonged to this group.

This clonotype was observed a handful of times. As yet, its antigen is unknown. This CDR3 comprises 15 residues. Trimming took off 1 base at V and 5 bases at J, with 12 bases between the two ends. Germline CDR1 is MNHEY and CDR2 is SVGEGT. cDNA libraries of TCR beta carried unique molecular identifiers. A single record per CDR3 protein comes from TCRdb applying MiXCR to the PCR reads. The table lists some 700,000 distinct CDR3 sequences, over 45% of them singletons, with around 10% in the top ten. The receptor comes from a girl aged 2 to 9 with multiple sclerosis. The genes are TRBV6-2 or TRBV6-3 and TRBJ2-1; D might be TRBD1 (5 bases). Sequenced: blood. CDR3 coding DNA: TGTGCCAGCAGTTACTGGGGCGGTACTGACAATGAGCAGTTCTTC. Translated: CASSYWGGTDNEQFF.